This TCR beta chain was observed in a study of OX40 agonist ivuxolimab in advanced cancers. For the study at large: Those treated in dose escalation had hepatocellular carcinoma, melanoma, renal cell cancer or head and neck cancer.

Sequencing used immunoSEQ multiplex PCR; TCRdb keeps in-frame clones, though not all of them. In the table there are more than 60,000 clones, over 75% of which are singletons. Germline-derived CDR1 and CDR2 are MNHEY and SVGAGI. The CDR3 spans 16 residues. Trimming removed 0 bases from V and 5 bases from J, with 11 bases in between. Findings and caveats of the study: Also showing low normalized T-cell clonal expansion were some of the nonresponders.

Note on this clone: Its target is not known.

The chain joins TRBV6-5 to TRBJ1-6; D is uncertain. Here the sequenced sample was CD4+ or CD8+ T cells sorted from blood, taken in a trial of the OX40 agonist ivuxolimab. This clonotype was sampled from an adult with an advanced solid tumor such as melanoma, head and neck, liver or kidney cancer. In nucleotides, the CDR3 is TGTGCCAGCAGTTACTCGAGCGGGGAAAATAATTCACCCCTCCACTTT. It yields the protein CASSYSSGENNSPLHF.